This T cell receptor (beta chain) was retrieved from a study of blood T cell repertoires in COVID-19. About the study: The origin of the acute and convalescent COVID-19 samples was the United States, Italy and Spain. T cells, B-cell-depleted T cells, or PBMCs provided the cDNA or gDNA that served as material.

In the authors' methods: Estimated nucleated cell counts came from reference gene primer amplification. Assay used: immunoSEQ multiplex PCR; TCRdb lists only in-frame clones, some missing. That table furnishes V, J and clone size, whereas the DNA furnished D and trimming. The data show tens of thousands of clones, about 76% seen once. The CDR3 has 16 amino acids. CDR1 SGHRS and CDR2 YFSETQ come from the germline V gene. V lost 4 bases and J lost 0, with 13 bases in between. V and J are TRBV5-1 and TRBJ1-4, with D perhaps matching TRBD1 (5 bases). The sequence came from a human donor in a cohort sampled during active COVID-19. Sequences were obtained from peripheral blood. DNA for the CDR3: TGCGCCAGCAGCATACAACAGGATGCAACTAATGAAAAACTGTTTTTT. Protein sequence: CASSIQQDATNEKLFF.